A single sample gave rise to the 2 T cell receptor beta chains below, sequenced in a study of blood T cell repertoires in COVID-19. Using immunoSEQ multiplex PCR, the repertoire was profiled, and TCRdb retains in-frame clones only, with some absent. Altogether 200,000 to 250,000 clones are present, 70% to 85% being singletons, with the ten largest covering around 2%. Material: peripheral blood. These receptors all come from a woman of 80 years or more with acute or convalescent COVID-19.

V usage is TRBV7-9 and J usage is TRBJ2-7; D is uncertain. V lost 1 base, J lost 0 bases, and 7 bases lay in between. The CDR3 is 14 residues long. Germline CDR1 SEHNR, CDR2 FQNEAQ (reference sequence). The CDR3 sequence is CASSLGALSYEQYF. The CDR3 DNA reads TGTGCCAGCAGCTTAGGGGCTCTCTCCTACGAGCAGTACTTC.

The chain is built from TRBV4-1 and TRBJ1-2; possibly TRBD1 for D (6 bases). The CDR3 runs 15 residues. Germline V gives CDR1 MGHRA, CDR2 YSYEKL. V gave up 2 bases and J gave up 4 bases, with 14 bases separating them. The CDR3 reads CASSQQGPKSYGYTF. The CDR3 bases are TGCGCCAGCAGCCAACAGGGGCCTAAGAGCTATGGCTACACCTTC.